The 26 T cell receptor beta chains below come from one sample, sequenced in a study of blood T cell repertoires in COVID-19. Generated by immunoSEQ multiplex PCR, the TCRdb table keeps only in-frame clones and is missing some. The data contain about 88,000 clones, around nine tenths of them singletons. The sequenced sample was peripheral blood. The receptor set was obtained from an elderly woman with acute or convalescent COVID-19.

This chain's CDR3 is CAWSPGQGRYQPQHF. CDR3 bases: TGTGCCTGGAGTCCCGGACAGGGCAGGTATCAGCCCCAGCATTTT. This chain uses TRBV30 with TRBJ1-5; 8 bases map to TRBD1. With V trimmed by 2 bases and J by 5 bases, 8 bases remained unmatched. The CDR3 runs 15 residues. Germline-derived CDR1 and CDR2 are GTSNPN and SVGIG (reference sequence).

CDR3 sequence (DNA): TGTGCCAGCAGCGACTACAGGTCTCGGGGGGAGCAGTTCTTC. It translates to CASSDYRSRGEQFF. This sequence joins TRBV2 and TRBJ2-1; TRBD2 is a possible D gene (6 bases). V gave up 6 bases and J gave up 10 bases, with 19 bases separating them. CDR1 SNHLY and CDR2 FYNNEI come from the germline V gene. The length of the CDR3 is 14 residues.

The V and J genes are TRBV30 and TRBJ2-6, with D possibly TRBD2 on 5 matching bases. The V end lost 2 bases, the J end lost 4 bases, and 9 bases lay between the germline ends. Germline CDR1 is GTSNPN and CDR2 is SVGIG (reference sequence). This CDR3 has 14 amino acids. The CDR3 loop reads CAWSRESGANVLTF. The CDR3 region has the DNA TGTGCCTGGAGTAGGGAGTCCGGGGCCAACGTCCTGACTTTC. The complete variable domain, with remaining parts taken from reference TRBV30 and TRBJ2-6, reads SQTIHQWPATLVQPVGSPLSLECTVEGTSNPNLYWYRQAAGRGLQLLFYSVGIGQISSEVPQNLSASRPQDRQFILSSKKLLLSDSGFYLCAWSRESGANVLTFGAGSRLTVL.

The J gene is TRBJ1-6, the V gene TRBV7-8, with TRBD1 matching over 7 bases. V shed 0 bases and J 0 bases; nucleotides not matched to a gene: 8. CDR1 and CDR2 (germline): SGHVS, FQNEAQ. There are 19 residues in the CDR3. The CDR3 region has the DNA TGTGCCAGCAGCTTAGCTACAGGGGCCCGGAGCTCCTATAATTCACCCCTCCACTTT. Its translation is CASSLATGARSSYNSPLHF.

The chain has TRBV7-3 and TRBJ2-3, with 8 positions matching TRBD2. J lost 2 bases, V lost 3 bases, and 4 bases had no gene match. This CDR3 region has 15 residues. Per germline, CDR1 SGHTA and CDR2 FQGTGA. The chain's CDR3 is CASSLIAGSTDTQYF. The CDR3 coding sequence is TGTGCCAGCAGCTTGATAGCGGGGTCCACAGATACGCAGTATTTT.

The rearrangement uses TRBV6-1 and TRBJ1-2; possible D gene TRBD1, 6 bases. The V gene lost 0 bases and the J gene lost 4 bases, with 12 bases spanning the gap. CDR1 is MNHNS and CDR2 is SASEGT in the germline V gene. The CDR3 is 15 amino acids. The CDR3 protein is CASSEAQGFSYGYTF. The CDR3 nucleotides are TGTGCCAGCAGTGAAGCGCAGGGGTTTAGCTATGGCTACACCTTC.

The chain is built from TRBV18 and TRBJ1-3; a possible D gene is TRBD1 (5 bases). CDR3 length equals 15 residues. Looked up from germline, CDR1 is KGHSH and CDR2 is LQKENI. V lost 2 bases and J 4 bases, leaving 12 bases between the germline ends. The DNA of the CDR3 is TGTGCCAGCTCACCAGGGCAGGGTCAAGGAAACACCATATATTTT. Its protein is CASSPGQGQGNTIYF.

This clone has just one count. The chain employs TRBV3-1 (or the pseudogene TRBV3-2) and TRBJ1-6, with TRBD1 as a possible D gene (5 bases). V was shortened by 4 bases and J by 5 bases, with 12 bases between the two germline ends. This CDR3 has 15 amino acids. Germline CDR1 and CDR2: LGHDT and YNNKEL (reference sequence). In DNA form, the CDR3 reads TGTGCCAGCAGCCTCGTGGGGGGGGATAATTCACCCCTCCACTTT. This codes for CASSLVGGDNSPLHF.

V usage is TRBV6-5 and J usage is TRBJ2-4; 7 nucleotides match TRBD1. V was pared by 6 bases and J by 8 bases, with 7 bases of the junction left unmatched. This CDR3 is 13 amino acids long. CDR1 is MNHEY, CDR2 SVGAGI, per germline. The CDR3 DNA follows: TGTGCCAGCAGGCAGACAGGGCGGGACATTCAGTACTTC. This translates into CASRQTGRDIQYF.

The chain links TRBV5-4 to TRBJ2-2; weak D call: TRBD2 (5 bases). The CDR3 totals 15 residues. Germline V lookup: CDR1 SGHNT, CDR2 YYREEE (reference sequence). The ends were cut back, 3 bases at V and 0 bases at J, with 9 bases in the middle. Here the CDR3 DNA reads TGTGCCAGCAGCTCGGAGGTGGCGAACACCGGGGAGCTGTTTTTT. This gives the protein CASSSEVANTGELFF. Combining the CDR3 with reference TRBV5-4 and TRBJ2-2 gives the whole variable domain ETGVTQSPTHLIKTRGQQVTLRCSSQSGHNTVSWYQQALGQGPQFIFQYYREEENGRGNFPPRFSGLQFPNYSSELNVNALELDDSALYLCASSSEVANTGELFFGEGSRLTVL.

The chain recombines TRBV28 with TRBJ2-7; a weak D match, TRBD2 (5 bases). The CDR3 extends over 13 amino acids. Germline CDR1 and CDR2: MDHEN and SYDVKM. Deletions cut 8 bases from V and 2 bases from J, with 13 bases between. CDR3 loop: CASGRGSAYEQYF. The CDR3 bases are TGTGCCAGCGGTCGGGGAAGCGCCTACGAGCAGTACTTC.

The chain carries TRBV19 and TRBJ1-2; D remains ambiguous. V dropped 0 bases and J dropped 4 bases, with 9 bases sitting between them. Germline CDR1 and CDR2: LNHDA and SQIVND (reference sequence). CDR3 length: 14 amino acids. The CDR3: CASSIDTSFYGYTF. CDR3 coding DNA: TGTGCCAGTAGTATAGATACGAGCTTCTATGGCTACACCTTC.

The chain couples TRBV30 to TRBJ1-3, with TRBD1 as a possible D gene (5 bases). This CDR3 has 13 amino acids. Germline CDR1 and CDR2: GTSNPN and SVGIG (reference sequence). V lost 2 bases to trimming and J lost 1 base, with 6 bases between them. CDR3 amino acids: CAWSPGSGNTIYF. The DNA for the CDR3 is TGTGCCTGGAGTCCAGGGTCTGGAAACACCATATATTTT.

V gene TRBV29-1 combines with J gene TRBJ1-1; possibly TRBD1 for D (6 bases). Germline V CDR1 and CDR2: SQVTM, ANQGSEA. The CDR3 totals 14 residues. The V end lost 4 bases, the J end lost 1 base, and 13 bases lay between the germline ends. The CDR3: CSVGKGGRNTEAFF. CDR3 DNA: TGCAGCGTTGGAAAAGGGGGTAGGAACACTGAAGCTTTCTTT.

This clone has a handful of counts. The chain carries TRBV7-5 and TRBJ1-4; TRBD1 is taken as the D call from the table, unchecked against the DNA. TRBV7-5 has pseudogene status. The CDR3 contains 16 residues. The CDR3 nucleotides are TGTGTCAGAAGCCTGTTCAAACAGGGGCCTAATGAAAAACTGTTTTTT. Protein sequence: CVRSLFKQGPNEKLFF.

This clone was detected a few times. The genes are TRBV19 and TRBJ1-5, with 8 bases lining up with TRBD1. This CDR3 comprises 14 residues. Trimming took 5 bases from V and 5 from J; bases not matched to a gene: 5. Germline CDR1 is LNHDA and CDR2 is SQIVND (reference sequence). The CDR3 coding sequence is TGTGCCAGTAGTGTGGGACAGGTATATCAGCCCCAGCATTTT. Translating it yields CASSVGQVYQPQHF. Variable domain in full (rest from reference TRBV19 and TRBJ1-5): DGGITQSPKYLFRKEGQNVTLSCEQNLNHDAMYWYRQDPGQGLRLIYYSQIVNDFQKGDIAEGYSVSREKKESFPLTVTSAQKNPTAFYLCASSVGQVYQPQHFGDGTRLSIL.

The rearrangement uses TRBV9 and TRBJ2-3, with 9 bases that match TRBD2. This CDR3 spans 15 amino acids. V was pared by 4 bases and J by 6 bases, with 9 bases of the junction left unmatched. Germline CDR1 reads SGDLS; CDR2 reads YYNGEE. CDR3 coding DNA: TGTGCCAGCAGCCCCGGGAGCGGGGGGTCCGATACGCAGTATTTT. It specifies CASSPGSGGSDTQYF.

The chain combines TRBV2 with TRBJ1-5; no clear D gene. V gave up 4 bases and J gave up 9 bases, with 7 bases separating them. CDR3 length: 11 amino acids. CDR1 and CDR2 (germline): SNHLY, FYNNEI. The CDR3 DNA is TGTGCCAGCAGTGGAGAGGGGCCCCAGCATTTT. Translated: CASSGEGPQHF.

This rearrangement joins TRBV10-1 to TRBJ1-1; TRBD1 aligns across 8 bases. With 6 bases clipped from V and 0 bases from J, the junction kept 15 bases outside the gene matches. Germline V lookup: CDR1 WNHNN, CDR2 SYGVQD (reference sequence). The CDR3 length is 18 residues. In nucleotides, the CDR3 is TGCGCCAGCAGCCTAGGGACAGGAAGACAGGCAATGAACACTGAAGCTTTCTTT. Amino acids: CASSLGTGRQAMNTEAFF.

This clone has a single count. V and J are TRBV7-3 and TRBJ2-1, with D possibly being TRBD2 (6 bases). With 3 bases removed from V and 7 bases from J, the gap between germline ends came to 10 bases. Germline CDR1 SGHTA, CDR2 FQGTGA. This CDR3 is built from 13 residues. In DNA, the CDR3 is TGTGCCAGCAGCTTCGGGACTCCTAATGAGCAGTTCTTC. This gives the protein CASSFGTPNEQFF.

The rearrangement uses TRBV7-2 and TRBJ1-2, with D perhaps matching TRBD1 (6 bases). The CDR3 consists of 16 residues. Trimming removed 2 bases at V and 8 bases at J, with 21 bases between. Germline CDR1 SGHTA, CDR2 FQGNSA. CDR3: CASSLTANNRVRGYTF. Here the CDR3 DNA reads TGTGCCAGCAGCTTAACGGCCAACAACAGGGTCAGGGGCTACACCTTC. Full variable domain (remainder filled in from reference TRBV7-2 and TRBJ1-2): GAGVSQSPSNKVTEKGKDVELRCDPISGHTALYWYRQSLGQGLEFLIYFQGNSAPDKSGLPSDRFSAERTGGSVSTLTIQRTQQEDSAVYLCASSLTANNRVRGYTFGSGTRLTVV.

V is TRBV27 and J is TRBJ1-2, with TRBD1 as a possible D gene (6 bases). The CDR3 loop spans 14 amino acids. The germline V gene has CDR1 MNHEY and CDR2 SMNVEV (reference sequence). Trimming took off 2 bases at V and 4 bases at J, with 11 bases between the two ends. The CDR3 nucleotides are TGTGCCAGCAGTTTAAACGGACAGCGCTATGGCTACACCTTC. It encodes CASSLNGQRYGYTF.

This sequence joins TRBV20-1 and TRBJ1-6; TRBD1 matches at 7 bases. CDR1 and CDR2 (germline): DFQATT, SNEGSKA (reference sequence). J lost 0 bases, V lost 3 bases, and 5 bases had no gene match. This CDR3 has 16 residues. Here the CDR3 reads CSASPTGSSYNSPLHF. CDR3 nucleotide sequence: TGCAGTGCTAGTCCGACAGGGAGCTCCTATAATTCACCCCTCCACTTT.

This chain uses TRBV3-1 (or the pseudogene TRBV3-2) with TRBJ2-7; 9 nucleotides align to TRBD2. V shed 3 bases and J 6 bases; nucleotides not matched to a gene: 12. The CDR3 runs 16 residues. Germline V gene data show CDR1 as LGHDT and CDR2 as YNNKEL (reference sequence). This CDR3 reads CASSQHQPLAGSEQYF. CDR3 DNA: TGTGCCAGCAGCCAGCACCAACCACTAGCGGGTTCCGAGCAGTACTTC.

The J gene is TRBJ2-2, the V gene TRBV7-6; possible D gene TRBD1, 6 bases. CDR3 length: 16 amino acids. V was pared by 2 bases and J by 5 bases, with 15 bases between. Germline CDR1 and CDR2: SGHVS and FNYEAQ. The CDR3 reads CASSLRQGIRTGELFF. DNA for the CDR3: TGTGCCAGCAGCTTACGGCAGGGGATCCGTACCGGGGAGCTGTTTTTT.

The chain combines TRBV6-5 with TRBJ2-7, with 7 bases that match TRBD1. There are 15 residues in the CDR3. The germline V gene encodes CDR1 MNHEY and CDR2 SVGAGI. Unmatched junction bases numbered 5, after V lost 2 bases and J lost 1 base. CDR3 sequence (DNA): TGTGCCAGCAGTTACGCAGGGGGTTTGTCCTACGAGCAGTACTTC. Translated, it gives CASSYAGGLSYEQYF.